This TCR beta chain was recovered during a study of CD8+CD57+ T cells in acquired aplastic anemia (dated by TCRdb to the late 2010s). Background for the entire study: A mean of around 3.3 ug of DNA, ranging from roughly 0.19 to 27.4 ug, was extracted from sorted CD4+ and CD8+ cells. CD8+CD57+ expansion was defined as a frequency above the mean frequency observed in healthy subjects.

General study outcomes and caveats: Patients and healthy controls showed no significant difference in CD8+ Simpson's diversity (P=0.060). Roughly 30 CD8+ CDR3 sequences were found to be shared between patients and controls, but these sequences appeared to be highly expressed in patients and within the immunodominant clones of the patients.

Flow cytometry had shown CD8+CD57+ cell expansion in the patients selected for sequencing. Severe acquired aplastic anemia was diagnosed in all patients according to International Study of Aplastic Anemia and Agranulocytosis and Camitta criteria. At the time blood was sampled, none of the patients had received any therapy. The study deep-sequenced TCR repertoires of sorted CD4+ and CD8+ blood T cells from severe aplastic anemia patients and healthy subjects. In the USA, patient enrollment took place under clinicaltrials.gov protocols 00001620, 01623167, 00001397, 00071045, 00081523 and 00961064. Ficoll-Paque density gradient centrifugation was used to isolate peripheral blood mononuclear cells. Before DNA extraction, CD4+ and CD8+ T cells were sorted with FACS or magnetic beads. Comments on this clonotype: Which antigen it targets is not known. Per-nucleotide qualities are absent, and no much larger clonotype sits a single base away.

Genomic DNA served as template for TCR beta VDJ combination and CDR3 sequence profiling. An Illumina HiSeq 2000 was used for TCR repertoire sequencing. In the authors' own workflow: TRBV/TRBJ rearrangement plots, CDR3 size and DJ length profiles, and Simpson's diversity index were used to evaluate the repertoires. The most abundant DNA sequence in the deep sequencing data was defined as the immunodominant clone. CDR3 amino acid sequences were screened for sharing across subjects and compared with published repertoires and the VDJdb database. TCRdb reran the public reads through fastp at Q25 and MiXCR, keeping productive beta chains. Under each unique CDR3 protein, matching rows form one entry showing the most common genes and DNA. These V and J calls rely on TCRdb rather than the paper's analysis. The sample includes 150,000 to 200,000 distinct CDR3 sequences, with around half observed a single time. Clones ranked in the top ten supply about 1.2% of the sample.

The sequenced material came from sorted CD4+, CD8+, or CD8+CD57+ T cells (not recorded which) from PBMCs. The TCR sequence derives from a human donor with aplastic anemia.

The CDR3: CASSAPSMYNEQFF. Here is the DNA: TGTGCCAGTAGTGCGCCATCAATGTACAATGAGCAGTTCTTC. The sequence joins TRBV19 to TRBJ2-1; the D gene cannot be named for sure. Via the germline V gene (reference sequence), CDR1 is LNHDA and CDR2 SQIVND. The CDR3 goes from the cysteine to the phenylalanine over 14 residues. The only DNA kept is the CDR3, 42 bases in frame from the first base. V and J lose 5 bases and 4 bases, and a span of 12 bases separates them.